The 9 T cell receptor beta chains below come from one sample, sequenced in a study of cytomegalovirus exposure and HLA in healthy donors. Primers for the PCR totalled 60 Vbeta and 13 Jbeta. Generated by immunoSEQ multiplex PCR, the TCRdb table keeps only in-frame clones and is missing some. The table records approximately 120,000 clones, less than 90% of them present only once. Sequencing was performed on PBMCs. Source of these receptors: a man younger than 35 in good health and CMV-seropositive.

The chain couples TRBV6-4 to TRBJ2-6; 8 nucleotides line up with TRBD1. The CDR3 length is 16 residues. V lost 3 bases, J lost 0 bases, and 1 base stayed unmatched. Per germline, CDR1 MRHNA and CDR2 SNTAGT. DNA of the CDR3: TGTGCCAGCAGTGAGGACAGGGTCTCTGGGGCCAACGTCCTGACTTTC. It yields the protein CASSEDRVSGANVLTF.

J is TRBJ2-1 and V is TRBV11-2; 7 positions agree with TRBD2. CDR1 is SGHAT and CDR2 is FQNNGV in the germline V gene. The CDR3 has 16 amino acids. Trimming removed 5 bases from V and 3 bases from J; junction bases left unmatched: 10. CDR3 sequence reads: CASSTRLADLYNEQFF. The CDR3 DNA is TGTGCCAGCAGCACAAGGCTAGCGGACCTCTACAATGAGCAGTTCTTC.

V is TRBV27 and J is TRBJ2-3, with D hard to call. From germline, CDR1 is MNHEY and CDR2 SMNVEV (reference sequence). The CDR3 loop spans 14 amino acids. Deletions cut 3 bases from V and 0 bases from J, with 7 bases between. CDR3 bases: TGTGCCAGCAGTTTTGAGGATAGCACAGATACGCAGTATTTT. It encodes CASSFEDSTDTQYF.

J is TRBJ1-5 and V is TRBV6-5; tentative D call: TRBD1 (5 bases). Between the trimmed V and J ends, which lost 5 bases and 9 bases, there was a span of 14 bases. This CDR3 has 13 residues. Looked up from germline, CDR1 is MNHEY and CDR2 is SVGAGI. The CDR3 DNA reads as TGTGCCAGCAGTAAGGCGGGGCAAGGGCCCCAGCATTTT. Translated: CASSKAGQGPQHF.

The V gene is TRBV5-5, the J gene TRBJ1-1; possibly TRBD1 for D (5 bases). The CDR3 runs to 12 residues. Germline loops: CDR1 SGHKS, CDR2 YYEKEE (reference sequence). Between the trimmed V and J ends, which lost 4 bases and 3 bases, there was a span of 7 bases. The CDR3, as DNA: TGTGCCAGCAGCGGGGGGTACACTGAAGCTTTCTTT. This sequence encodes CASSGGYTEAFF.

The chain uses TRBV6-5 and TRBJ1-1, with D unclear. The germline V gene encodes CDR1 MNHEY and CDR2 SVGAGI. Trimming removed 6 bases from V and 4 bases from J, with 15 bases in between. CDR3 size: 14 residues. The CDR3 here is CASSLIASGTEAFF. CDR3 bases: TGTGCCAGCAGCCTAATCGCTTCGGGCACTGAAGCTTTCTTT.

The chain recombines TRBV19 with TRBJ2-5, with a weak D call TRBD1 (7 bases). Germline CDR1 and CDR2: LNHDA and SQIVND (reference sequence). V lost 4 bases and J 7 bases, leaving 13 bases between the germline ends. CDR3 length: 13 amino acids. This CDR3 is CASSKGAGGTQYF. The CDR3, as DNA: TGTGCCAGTAGTAAGGGGGCCGGGGGGACCCAGTACTTC.

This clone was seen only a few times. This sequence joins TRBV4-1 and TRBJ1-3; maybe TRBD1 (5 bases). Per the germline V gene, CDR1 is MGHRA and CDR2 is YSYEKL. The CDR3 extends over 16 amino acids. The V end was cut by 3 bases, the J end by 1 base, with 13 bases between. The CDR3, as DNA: TGCGCCAGCAGCCAGGATTTGACAGAATCTGGAAACACCATATATTTT. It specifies CASSQDLTESGNTIYF.

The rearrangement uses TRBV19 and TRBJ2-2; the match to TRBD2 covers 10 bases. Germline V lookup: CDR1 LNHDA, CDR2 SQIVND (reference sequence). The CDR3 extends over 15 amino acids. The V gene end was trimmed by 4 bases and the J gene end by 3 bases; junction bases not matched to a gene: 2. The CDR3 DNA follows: TGTGCCAGTAGTAGCCTAGCGGGGGACACCGGGGAGCTGTTTTTT. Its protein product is CASSSLAGDTGELFF.